The table lists the clone carrying this T cell receptor beta chain with a few counts. The data were produced by immunoSEQ multiplex PCR, yet TCRdb's version contains in-frame clones alone and is incomplete. Counted here are about 240,000 clones, about 81% occurring once; the ten biggest clones make up around an eighth. These data belong to a study of blood T cell repertoires in COVID-19. Germline-derived CDR1 and CDR2 are SGDLS and YYNGEE. V lost 4 bases to trimming and J lost 3 bases; unmatched junction nucleotides: 7. The CDR3 totals 15 residues. Sample: peripheral blood. The chain uses TRBV9 and TRBJ2-7, with 10 bases matching TRBD1. This TCR was sampled from a woman between 55 and 75 years old with active or convalescent COVID-19. Here the CDR3 reads CASSPHGDRGYEQYF. The CDR3 DNA is TGTGCCAGCAGCCCCCATGGGGACAGGGGCTACGAGCAGTACTTC.